Listed below are T cell receptor beta chains from one sample, sequenced in a study of T cell responses to AZD1222 COVID-19 vaccine. Data came from immunoSEQ multiplex PCR; TCRdb stores just in-frame clones and leaves some out. In the table there are roughly 100,000 clones, around 96% of which are singletons. The sample consisted of peripheral blood, taken on day 0 of AZD1222 vaccination. The receptors here all came from an adult in good health. Both conserved end residues are part of each CDR3. A D gene is named only where the DNA matches it firmly. Size is stated for part of the rows, as once, few or many counts, or as a class when the clone is expanded.

v_call	j_call	clone_size	d_call	cdr3_nt	cdr3_aa
TRBV27	TRBJ1-2	NA	NA	TGTGCCAGCAGTTTCGGAGGGTCTAACTATGGCTACACCTTC	CASSFGGSNYGYTF
TRBV5-4	TRBJ2-7	NA	TRBD1	TGTGCCAGCAGCTCTCAGGGGACAGGACTCATCTACGAGCAGTACTTC	CASSSQGTGLIYEQYF
TRBV2	TRBJ1-1	few	TRBD1	TGTGCCAGCAGTCTTCAGACAGGGTACACTGAAGCTTTCTTT	CASSLQTGYTEAFF
TRBV6-5	TRBJ2-1	NA	TRBD1	TGTGCCAGCAGTTACCTCGGGCAGGGGGCCTACAATGAGCAGTTCTTC	CASSYLGQGAYNEQFF
TRBV2	TRBJ2-7	NA	NA	TGTGCCAGCAGTGGTTCGCAGGGAACCTACGAGCAGTACTTC	CASSGSQGTYEQYF
TRBV7-9	TRBJ1-1	NA	TRBD1	TGTGCCAGCAGCTTAGGACAGACAGGGGGCTTCGAAGCTTTCTTT	CASSLGQTGGFEAFF
TRBV6-2/TRBV6-3	TRBJ1-2	NA	NA	TGTGCCAGCAGTCTCACAGGGATCGGTTTAGGTGGCTACACCTTC	CASSLTGIGLGGYTF
TRBV18	TRBJ2-1	NA	TRBD2	TGTGCCAGCTCACCAATACAGACGACTAGCCGGGATGAGCAGTTCTTC	CASSPIQTTSRDEQFF
TRBV6-2/TRBV6-3	TRBJ2-1	NA	TRBD2	TGTGCCAGCAGTAACGGACTAGCGGGTTGGAATGAGCAGTTCTTC	CASSNGLAGWNEQFF
TRBV5-6	TRBJ1-2	NA	NA	TGTGCCAGCAGCCGAAACTATGGCTACACCTTC	CASSRNYGYTF
TRBV7-6	TRBJ1-3	NA	TRBD1	TGTGCCAGCAGCCCCCTGACAGGGGCTGGAAACACCATATATTTT	CASSPLTGAGNTIYF
TRBV7-2	TRBJ2-6	once	NA	TGTGCCAGCAGCTCCAGGGGTACGAGCTCTGGGGCCAACGTCCTGACTTTC	CASSSRGTSSGANVLTF